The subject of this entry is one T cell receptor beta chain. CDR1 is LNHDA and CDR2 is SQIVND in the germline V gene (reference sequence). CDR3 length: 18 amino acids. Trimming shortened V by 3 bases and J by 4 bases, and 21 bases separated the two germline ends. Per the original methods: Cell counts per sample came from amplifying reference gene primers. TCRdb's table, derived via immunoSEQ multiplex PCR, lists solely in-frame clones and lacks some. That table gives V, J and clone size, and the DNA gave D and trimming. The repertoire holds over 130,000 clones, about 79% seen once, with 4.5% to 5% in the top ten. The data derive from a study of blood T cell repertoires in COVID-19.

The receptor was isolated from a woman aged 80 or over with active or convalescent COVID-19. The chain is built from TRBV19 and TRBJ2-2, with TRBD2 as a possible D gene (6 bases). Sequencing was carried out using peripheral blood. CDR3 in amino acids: CASSIGSGVRPSTGELFF. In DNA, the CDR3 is TGTGCCAGTAGTATTGGGTCGGGGGTACGCCCATCCACCGGGGAGCTGTTTTTT. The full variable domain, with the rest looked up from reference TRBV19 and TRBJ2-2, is DGGITQSPKYLFRKEGQNVTLSCEQNLNHDAMYWYRQDPGQGLRLIYYSQIVNDFQKGDIAEGYSVSREKKESFPLTVTSAQKNPTAFYLCASSIGSGVRPSTGELFFGEGSRLTVL.